This TCR beta chain was profiled in a study of PD-1 blockade in mismatch repair-deficient tumors. The CDR3 contains 16 residues. The V and J ends lost 4 bases and 4 bases respectively, with 19 bases between them. Per the germline V gene, CDR1 is LNHDA and CDR2 is SQIVND (reference sequence). Produced via immunoSEQ multiplex PCR; TCRdb's table is partial and in-frame only. This table holds under 50,000 clones, around 77% found once. Mismatch repair deficiency was confirmed in all patients, by PCR or immunohistochemistry. The chain uses TRBV19 and TRBJ1-2, with unresolved D. The source was PBMCs, collected before pembrolizumab treatment. This TCR derives from an adult with mismatch repair-deficient cancer. This CDR3 is CASSTLSSGVLYGYTF. The CDR3 DNA is TGTGCCAGTAGTACCCTCTCATCAGGTGTGCTCTATGGCTACACCTTC.